This T cell receptor beta chain was documented in a study of blood T cell repertoires in COVID-19 (dated by TCRdb to the early 2020s). Background for the entire study: Samples covering the acute and convalescent phases of COVID-19 were provided by collaborators in the United States, Italy and Spain. The prospective study material was composed of cDNA or gDNA derived from T cells, B-cell-depleted T cells, or PBMCs. Subjects who had been exposed to COVID-19, were actively infected with it, or had recovered from it provided the deeply sampled blood TCRbeta repertoires that made up the dataset. A freely available public database, intended as a resource for researchers studying the immune response to SARS-CoV-2, is where the repertoires were released. The samples were drawn from two sources: the first 160 participants of the ongoing ImmuneRACE study, and 950 to 1,500 subjects contributed by 6 global collaborators. The sample metadata nearly always contained a de-identified subject ID, COVID-19 status, age in years and sex. Where HLA class I and class II types were available, the types were taken from metadata supplied by the sample provider, not from assay-based typing. General study outcomes and caveats: The amount of clinical and demographic metadata varied by source and participant and was provided uncurated.

Participants in the prospective study were enrolled through a virtual design, were aged roughly 18 to 90 years, and lived in roughly 25 United States geographic areas. To assign participants to cohorts, the prospective study relied on clinical history that participants themselves reported in a screening survey and a study questionnaire. ImmuneRACE Cohort 3 recovered participants were defined by two consecutive negative NP/OP PCR tests, healthcare professional clearance, or symptom resolution. In the prospective study, mobile phlebotomists collected whole blood, serum and a nasopharyngeal or oropharyngeal swab from each participant. Over a roughly 2-month period, participants in the prospective study had the option of providing additional blood draws and questionnaires. Blood samples from the prospective study were shipped frozen or at room temperature prior to DNA extraction. Remarks on this clone: The antigen it binds to is not known. There are no base qualities to consult, and no much larger clone falls within one base.

From a lookup of the germline V gene, CDR1 and CDR2 are SGHDT and YYEEEE. The CDR3 starts with the cysteine, ends with the phenylalanine, and has 16 residues. The kept DNA is CDR3 alone, 48 bases in frame from the first base. V is clipped by 4 bases and J by 7 bases, and the sequence between their germline boundaries is 18 bases long. The immunoSEQ Assay, a bias-controlled multiplex PCR, was used to amplify TCRbeta CDR3 regions from genomic DNA. The authors' analysis ran thus. Nucleated cell counts per sample were estimated from amplification of reference gene primers within the assay. To quantify the absolute abundance of each unique TCRbeta CDR3 rearrangement, sequence reads were collapsed and filtered. For each sample, productive Simpson clonality was calculated as the square root of Simpson's diversity index across productive rearrangements. The clones in this table, taken by TCRdb from immuneACCESS, are in-frame only. Not every clone is retained; where verified, under half of the shortfall comes from an unresolved V gene, and the cause of the rest is unknown. The V and J calls and clone size are taken from that table; D and trimming were inferred from the DNA. The sample includes almost 250,000 clones, with about 89% observed a single time. Jointly, the top ten make up 4.1% of the sample.

Sequencing was performed on PBMCs or T cells enriched from blood (not recorded which). The chain is made from TRBV5-6 and TRBJ1-6; possibly the D gene is TRBD1, per 6 matching bases. The origin of this receptor is a woman in her 30s who had recovered from COVID-19. The nucleotide sequence is TGTGCCAGCAGCCCACAGGGCCAACTGATGAATTCACCCCTCCACTTT. This codes for CASSPQGQLMNSPLHF.